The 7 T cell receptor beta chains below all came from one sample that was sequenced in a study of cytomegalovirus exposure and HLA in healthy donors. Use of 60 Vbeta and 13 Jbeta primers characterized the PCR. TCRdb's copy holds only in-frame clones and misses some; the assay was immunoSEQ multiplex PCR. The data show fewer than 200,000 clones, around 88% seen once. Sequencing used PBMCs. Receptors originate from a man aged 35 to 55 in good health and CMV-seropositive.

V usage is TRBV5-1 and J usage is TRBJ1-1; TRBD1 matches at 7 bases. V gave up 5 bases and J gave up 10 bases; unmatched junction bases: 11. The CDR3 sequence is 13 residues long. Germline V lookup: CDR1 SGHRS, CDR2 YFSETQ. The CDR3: CASRGDSGVIAFF. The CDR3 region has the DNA TGCGCCAGCAGAGGGGACAGTGGGGTGATAGCTTTCTTT.

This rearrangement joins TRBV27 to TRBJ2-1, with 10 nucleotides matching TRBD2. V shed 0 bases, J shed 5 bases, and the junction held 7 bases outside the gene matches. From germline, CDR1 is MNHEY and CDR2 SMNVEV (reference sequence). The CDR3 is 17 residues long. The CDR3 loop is CASSLSTSGRANNEQFF. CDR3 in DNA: TGTGCCAGCAGTTTATCCACGAGCGGGAGGGCCAACAATGAGCAGTTCTTC.

The chain's CDR3 is CASSFRPGDGYTF. Written as DNA, the CDR3 is TGTGCCAGCAGTTTTCGTCCGGGAGATGGCTACACCTTC. The chain carries TRBV27 and TRBJ1-2; D unresolved. Germline lookup yields CDR1 MNHEY and CDR2 SMNVEV (reference sequence). CDR3 length equals 13 residues. Trimming removed 3 bases from V and 6 bases from J, with 11 bases in between.

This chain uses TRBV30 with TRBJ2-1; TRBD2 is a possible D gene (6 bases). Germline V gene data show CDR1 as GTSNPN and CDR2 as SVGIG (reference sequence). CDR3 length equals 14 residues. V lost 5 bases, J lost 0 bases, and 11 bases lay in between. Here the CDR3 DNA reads TGTGCCTGGGGCGGGGTCCCCTCCTACAATGAGCAGTTCTTC. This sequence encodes CAWGGVPSYNEQFF.

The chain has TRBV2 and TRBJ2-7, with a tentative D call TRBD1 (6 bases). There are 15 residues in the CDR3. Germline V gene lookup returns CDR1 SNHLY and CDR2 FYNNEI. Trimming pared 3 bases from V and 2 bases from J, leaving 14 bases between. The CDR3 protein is CASSEVRDNAYEQYF. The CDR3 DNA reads TGTGCCAGCAGTGAGGTCCGGGACAATGCCTACGAGCAGTACTTC.

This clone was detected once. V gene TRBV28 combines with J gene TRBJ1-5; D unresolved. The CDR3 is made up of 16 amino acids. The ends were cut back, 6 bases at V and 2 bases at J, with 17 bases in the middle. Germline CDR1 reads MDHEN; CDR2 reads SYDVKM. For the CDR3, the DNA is TGTGCCAGCAGCGAGGGTGGCAATCCGGGCAATCAGCCCCAGCATTTT. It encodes CASSEGGNPGNQPQHF.

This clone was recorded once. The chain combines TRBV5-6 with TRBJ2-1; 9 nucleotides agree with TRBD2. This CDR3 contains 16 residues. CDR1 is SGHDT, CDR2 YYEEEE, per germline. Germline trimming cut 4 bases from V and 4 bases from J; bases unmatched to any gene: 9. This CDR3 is CASSSSGSRVYNEQFF. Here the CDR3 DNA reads TGTGCCAGCAGCAGTAGCGGGAGCCGGGTATACAATGAGCAGTTCTTC.